Included here is one T cell receptor beta chain sequence, with context. At one boundary the junction diverges from the germline segment, which might be a read error. These data belong to a study of T cell changes during pregnancy in multiple sclerosis. Germline V gene data show CDR1 as SGHRS and CDR2 as YFSETQ. The CDR3 is 12 residues long. Profiled with immunoSEQ multiplex PCR; TCRdb holds only in-frame clones, not every one. The repertoire holds roughly 38,000 clones, with about 93% as singletons. This TCR was sampled from a female donor in good health, enrolled as a control in a pregnancy study. The chain couples TRBV5-1 to TRBJ1-2; possibly TRBD1 for D (5 bases). The sample in question was CD4+ T cells from peripheral blood mononuclear cells, obtained in the second trimester of pregnancy. The CDR3 reads CASSPDRQKQSF. CDR3 nucleotide sequence: TGCGCCAGCAGCCCCGACCGACAGAAACAATCCTTC.